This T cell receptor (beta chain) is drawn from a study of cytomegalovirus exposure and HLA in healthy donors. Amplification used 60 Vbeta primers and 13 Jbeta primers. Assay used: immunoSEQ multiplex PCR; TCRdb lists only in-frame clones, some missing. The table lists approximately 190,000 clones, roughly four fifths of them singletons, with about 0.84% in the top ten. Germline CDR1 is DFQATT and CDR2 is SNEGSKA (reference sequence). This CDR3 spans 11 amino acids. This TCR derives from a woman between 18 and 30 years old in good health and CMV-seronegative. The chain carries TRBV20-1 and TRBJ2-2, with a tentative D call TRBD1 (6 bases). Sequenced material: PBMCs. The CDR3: CSLGGTGELFF. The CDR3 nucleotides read TGCAGCCTAGGGGGAACCGGGGAGCTGTTTTTT.